These T cell receptor beta chains were read from a single sample in a study of naive and memory T cell subsets. TCRdb re-derived calls from the UMI-ligation and nested PCR reads in MiXCR, one entry per CDR3 protein. Altogether fewer than 9,500 distinct CDR3 sequences are present, around 27% being singletons, with the ten largest covering less than 70%. The sample was CD8+ TEMRA cells from blood. Source of these receptors: a human donor in good health. Each CDR3 is given with its conserved first and last residue. A D gene is named only where the DNA matches it firmly. Rows may omit the clone size; those that give it use once, few, many or a size class.

.,TRBV18,TRBJ1-1,.,CASSGNTEAFF,TGTGCCAGCTCGGGGAACACTGAAGCTTTCTTT
few,TRBV7-9,TRBJ2-3,.,CASSLGGVDADTQYF,TGTGCCAGCAGCTTAGGAGGAGTAGACGCGGATACGCAGTATTTT
few,TRBV7-2,TRBJ2-7,.,CASSLGGFNEQYF,TGTGCCAGCAGCTTAGGGGGTTTCAACGAGCAGTACTTC
once,TRBV30,TRBJ2-3,.,CAWREVADTQYF,TGTGCCTGGAGGGAGGTAGCAGATACGCAGTATTTT
many,TRBV4-3,TRBJ2-4,.,CASSQGFTTLYLAKNIQYF,TGCGCCAGCAGCCAAGGGTTCACCACCCTGTACCTAGCCAAAAACATTCAGTACTTC
.,TRBV11-3,TRBJ2-5,TRBD1,CASSSTGGAGETQYF,TGTGCCAGCAGCTCGACAGGGGGCGCAGGGGAGACCCAGTACTTC
.,TRBV12-3/TRBV12-4,TRBJ2-4,TRBD1,CASSGTGSPPAKNIQYF,TGTGCCAGCAGTGGGACAGGGAGTCCCCCGGCCAAAAACATTCAGTACTTC
.,TRBV12-3/TRBV12-4,TRBJ2-5,.,CASSLSRDPQETQYF,TGTGCCAGCAGTTTATCCCGGGACCCCCAAGAGACCCAGTACTTC
few,TRBV28,TRBJ2-1,TRBD2,CASIGGTSSYNEQFF,TGTGCCAGCATTGGTGGGACTAGCTCCTACAATGAGCAGTTCTTC
large,TRBV24-1,TRBJ1-5,.,CATSDINQPQHF,TGTGCCACCAGTGATATTAATCAGCCCCAGCATTTT
.,TRBV14,TRBJ1-4,.,CASSHGTRNEKLFF,TGTGCCAGCAGCCACGGGACACGGAATGAAAAACTGTTTTTT
many,TRBV15,TRBJ2-1,.,CATSRDRGHGAYEQFF,TGTGCCACCAGCAGAGATCGGGGACACGGGGCTTACGAGCAGTTCTTC
.,TRBV5-1,TRBJ2-2,.,CASSYRKELFF,TGCGCCAGCAGCTACCGGAAGGAGCTGTTTTTT
few,TRBV10-3,TRBJ1-5,.,CAISETGRAGENNQPQHF,TGTGCCATCAGTGAAACGGGAAGGGCAGGGGAAAACAATCAGCCCCAGCATTTT
.,TRBV15,TRBJ1-2,.,CATSGTNYGYTF,TGTGCCACCAGCGGGACGAACTATGGCTACACCTTC
few,TRBV3-1,TRBJ2-5,.,CASRLRGETQYF,TGTGCCAGCAGGCTCAGGGGTGAGACCCAGTACTTC
.,TRBV12-3/TRBV12-4,TRBJ2-7,TRBD2,CASRLGAGASEQYF,TGTGCCAGCCGACTTGGTGCGGGAGCATCCGAGCAGTACTTC
few,TRBV20-1,TRBJ1-1,TRBD1,CSAEDRGLDTEAFF,TGCAGTGCTGAGGACAGGGGGCTCGACACTGAAGCTTTCTTT
.,TRBV6-2/TRBV6-3,TRBJ1-5,TRBD1,CASSYTWTGNNQPQHF,TGTGCCAGCAGTTACACTTGGACAGGGAACAATCAGCCCCAGCATTTT
.,TRBV20-1,TRBJ1-1,.,CSARPYGGYTEAFF,TGCAGTGCGAGACCGTATGGGGGGTACACTGAAGCTTTCTTT
.,TRBV15,TRBJ2-1,.,CATSSETSSYNEQFF,TGTGCCACCAGCTCAGAGACAAGCTCCTACAATGAGCAGTTCTTC
few,TRBV19,TRBJ2-2,TRBD2,CASSTLAGGPTGELFF,TGTGCCAGTAGTACACTAGCGGGGGGACCCACCGGGGAGCTGTTTTTT
.,TRBV4-2,TRBJ1-1,TRBD1,CASSQAGGFREAFF,TGTGCCAGCAGCCAGGCAGGGGGCTTTAGGGAAGCTTTCTTT
.,TRBV28,TRBJ2-1,.,CASSGRKYNEQFF,TGTGCCAGCTCGGGCAGAAAGTACAATGAGCAGTTCTTC
few,TRBV20-1,TRBJ2-5,TRBD2,CSARASGHQETQYF,TGCAGTGCTAGGGCTAGCGGGCACCAAGAGACCCAGTACTTC
.,TRBV2,TRBJ1-1,.,CANTENTEAFF,TGTGCCAACACAGAAAACACTGAAGCTTTCTTT
.,TRBV28,TRBJ1-1,TRBD1,CASTLVGQGYAFF,TGTGCCAGCACCCTCGTGGGACAGGGATACGCTTTCTTT
few,TRBV6-2/TRBV6-3,TRBJ2-3,.,CASTPLRETDTQYF,TGTGCCAGCACCCCGTTGAGGGAAACAGATACGCAGTATTTT
.,TRBV29-1,TRBJ2-7,TRBD2,CSVWGEGYEQYF,TGCAGCGTGTGGGGGGAGGGCTACGAGCAGTACTTC
.,TRBV20-1,TRBJ1-1,TRBD1,CSASLEPRDTGQGGTEAFF,TGCAGTGCTAGTCTCGAGCCCCGGGACACGGGACAGGGGGGCACTGAAGCTTTCTTT
.,TRBV24-1,TRBJ2-2,.,CATSDFRRAGTGELFF,TGTGCCACCAGTGATTTTCGGCGGGCCGGGACCGGGGAGCTGTTTTTT
.,TRBV20-1,TRBJ1-3,.,CSARSGGGNTIYF,TGCAGTGCTAGGTCCGGAGGAGGAAACACCATATATTTT
few,TRBV27,TRBJ2-7,TRBD1,CASSYRTGSNEQYF,TGTGCCAGCAGTTACCGGACAGGTTCCAACGAGCAGTACTTC
.,TRBV7-9,TRBJ2-1,.,CASSLGMAAFYDEQFF,TGTGCCAGCAGCTTAGGGATGGCCGCCTTTTACGATGAGCAGTTCTTC
.,TRBV12-3/TRBV12-4,TRBJ1-5,TRBD1,CASSLSDRGYQPQHF,TGTGCCAGCAGTTTATCGGACAGGGGTTATCAGCCCCAGCATTTT
.,TRBV12-3/TRBV12-4,TRBJ1-4,.,CASSLLQGRGIPIEKLFF,TGTGCCAGCAGTTTACTACAGGGAAGGGGGATACCAATTGAAAAACTGTTTTTT
.,TRBV5-6,TRBJ2-2,.,CASSLAPDSYYTGELFF,TGTGCCAGCAGCTTGGCCCCCGACAGCTACTACACCGGGGAGCTGTTTTTT
few,TRBV7-9,TRBJ2-7,.,CASSPSQAYEQYF,TGTGCCAGCAGCCCATCCCAAGCGTACGAGCAGTACTTC
.,TRBV28,TRBJ1-1,.,CASSFRMGVTEAFF,TGTGCCAGCAGTTTCAGGATGGGGGTGACTGAAGCTTTCTTT
.,TRBV5-4,TRBJ2-1,.,CASSGAADQFF,TGTGCCAGCAGCGGGGCTGCGGACCAGTTCTTC
.,TRBV15,TRBJ2-5,.,CATSKGLQETQYF,TGTGCCACCAGCAAGGGCTTACAAGAGACCCAGTACTTC
many,TRBV25-1,TRBJ1-2,.,CASSASAVQLF,TGTGCCAGCAGTGCCTCCGCCGTTCAGCTCTTC
.,TRBV7-9,TRBJ2-5,.,CASIPGVQAGDQETQYF,TGTGCCAGCATTCCAGGGGTCCAGGCGGGGGACCAAGAGACCCAGTACTTC
once,TRBV10-3,TRBJ1-1,.,CAISVSKNTEAFF,TGTGCCATCAGTGTTAGTAAGAACACTGAAGCTTTCTTT
.,TRBV7-9,TRBJ2-2,TRBD2,CASSQAGANTGELFF,TGTGCCAGCAGCCAAGCGGGAGCGAACACCGGGGAGCTGTTTTTT
.,TRBV28,TRBJ2-1,.,CASGRSYNEQFF,TGTGCCAGCGGACGGTCCTACAATGAGCAGTTCTTC
few,TRBV5-6,TRBJ1-2,.,CASSSWVTGYTF,TGTGCCAGCAGCTCATGGGTTACAGGCTACACCTTC
.,TRBV29-1,TRBJ2-2,.,CSVEWSGRNTGELFF,TGCAGCGTTGAATGGTCGGGGCGAAACACCGGGGAGCTGTTTTTT
.,TRBV15,TRBJ2-5,TRBD2,CATSNYGLARETQYF,TGTGCCACCAGCAACTACGGACTAGCTCGGGAGACCCAGTACTTC
few,TRBV12-3/TRBV12-4,TRBJ2-7,.,CASSLGETYEQYF,TGTGCCAGCAGTTTAGGTGAGACCTACGAGCAGTACTTC
.,TRBV14,TRBJ2-7,.,CASSQGQARQPNEQYF,TGTGCCAGCAGCCAGGGCCAGGCCCGGCAACCCAACGAGCAGTACTTC
.,TRBV12-3/TRBV12-4,TRBJ2-5,TRBD2,CASSHPAGLVGQETQYF,TGTGCCAGCAGCCACCCAGCGGGGTTAGTTGGTCAAGAGACCCAGTACTTC
few,TRBV7-9,TRBJ2-7,TRBD1,CASSSQTGPYQDSEQYF,TGTGCCAGCAGTTCTCAGACAGGGCCCTACCAAGATTCCGAGCAGTACTTC
few,TRBV11-2,TRBJ1-1,.,CASSRGVATEAFF,TGTGCCAGCAGCAGAGGGGTGGCCACTGAAGCTTTCTTT
.,TRBV6-6,TRBJ2-1,.,CASSYSGAYNEQFF,TGTGCCAGCAGTTACTCAGGAGCCTACAATGAGCAGTTCTTC
.,TRBV27,TRBJ2-7,.,CASSLSAGLSYEQYF,TGTGCCAGCAGTTTGTCGGCGGGGCTCTCCTACGAGCAGTACTTC
.,TRBV5-4,TRBJ2-1,.,CASSGGQNEQFF,TGTGCCAGCAGCGGGGGGCAAAATGAGCAGTTCTTC
.,TRBV5-4,TRBJ2-3,TRBD2,CASSLTPSGYIDTQYF,TGTGCCAGCAGCTTGACGCCTAGCGGGTATATAGATACGCAGTATTTT